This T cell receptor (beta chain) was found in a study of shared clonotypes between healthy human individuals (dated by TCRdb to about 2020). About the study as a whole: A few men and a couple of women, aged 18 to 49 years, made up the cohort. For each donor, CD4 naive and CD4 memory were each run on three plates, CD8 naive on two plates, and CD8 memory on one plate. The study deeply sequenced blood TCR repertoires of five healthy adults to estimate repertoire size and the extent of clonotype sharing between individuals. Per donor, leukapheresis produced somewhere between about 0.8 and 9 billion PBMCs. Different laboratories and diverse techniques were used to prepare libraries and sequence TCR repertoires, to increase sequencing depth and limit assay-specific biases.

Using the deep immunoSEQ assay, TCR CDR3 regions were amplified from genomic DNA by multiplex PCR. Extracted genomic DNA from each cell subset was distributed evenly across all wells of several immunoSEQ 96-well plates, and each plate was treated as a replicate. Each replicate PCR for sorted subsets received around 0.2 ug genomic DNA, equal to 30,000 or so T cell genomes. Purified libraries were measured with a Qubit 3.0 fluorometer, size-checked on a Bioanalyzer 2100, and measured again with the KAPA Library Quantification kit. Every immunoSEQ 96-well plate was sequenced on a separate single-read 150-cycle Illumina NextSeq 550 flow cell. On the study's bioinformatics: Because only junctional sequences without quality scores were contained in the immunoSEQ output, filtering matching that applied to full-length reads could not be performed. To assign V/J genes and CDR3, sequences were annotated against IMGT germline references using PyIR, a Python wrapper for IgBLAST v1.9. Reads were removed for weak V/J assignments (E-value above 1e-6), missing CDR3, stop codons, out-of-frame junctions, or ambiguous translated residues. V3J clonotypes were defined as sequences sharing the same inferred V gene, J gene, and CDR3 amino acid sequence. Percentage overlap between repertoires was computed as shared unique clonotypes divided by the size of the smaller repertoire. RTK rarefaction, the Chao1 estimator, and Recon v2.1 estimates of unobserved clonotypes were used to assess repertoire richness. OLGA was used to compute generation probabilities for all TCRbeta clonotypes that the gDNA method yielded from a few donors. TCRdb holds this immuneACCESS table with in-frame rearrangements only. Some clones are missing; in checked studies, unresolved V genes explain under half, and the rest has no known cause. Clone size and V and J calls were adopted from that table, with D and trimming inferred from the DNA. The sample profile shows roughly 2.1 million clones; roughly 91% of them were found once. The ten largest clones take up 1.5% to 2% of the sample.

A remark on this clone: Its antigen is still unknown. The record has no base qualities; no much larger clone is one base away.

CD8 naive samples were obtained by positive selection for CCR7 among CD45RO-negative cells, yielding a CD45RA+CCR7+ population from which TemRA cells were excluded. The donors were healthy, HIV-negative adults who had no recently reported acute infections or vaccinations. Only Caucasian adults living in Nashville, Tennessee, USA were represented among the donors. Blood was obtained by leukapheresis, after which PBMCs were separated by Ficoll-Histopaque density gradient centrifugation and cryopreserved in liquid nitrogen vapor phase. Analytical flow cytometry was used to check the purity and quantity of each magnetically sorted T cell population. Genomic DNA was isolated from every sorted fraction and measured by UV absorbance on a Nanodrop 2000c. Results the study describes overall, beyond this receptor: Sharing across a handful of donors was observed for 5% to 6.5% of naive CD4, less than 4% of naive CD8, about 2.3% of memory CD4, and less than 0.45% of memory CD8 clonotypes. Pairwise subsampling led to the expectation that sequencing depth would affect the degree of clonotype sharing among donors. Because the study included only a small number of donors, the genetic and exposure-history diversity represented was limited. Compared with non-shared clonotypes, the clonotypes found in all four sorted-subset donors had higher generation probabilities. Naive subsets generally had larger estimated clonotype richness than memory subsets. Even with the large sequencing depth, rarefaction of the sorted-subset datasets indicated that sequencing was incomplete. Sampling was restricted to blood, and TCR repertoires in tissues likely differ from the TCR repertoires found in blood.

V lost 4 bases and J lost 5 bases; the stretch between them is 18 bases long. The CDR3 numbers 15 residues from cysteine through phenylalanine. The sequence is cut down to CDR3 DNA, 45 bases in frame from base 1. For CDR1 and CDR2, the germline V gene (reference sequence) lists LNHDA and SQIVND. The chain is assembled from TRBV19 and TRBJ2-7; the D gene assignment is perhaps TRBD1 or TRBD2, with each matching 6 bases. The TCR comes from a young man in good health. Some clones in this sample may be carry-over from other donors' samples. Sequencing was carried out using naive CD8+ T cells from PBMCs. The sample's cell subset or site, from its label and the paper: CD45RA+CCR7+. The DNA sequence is TGTGCCAGTAGTAATCGTGGGGGGCTCCGGGACGAGCAGTACTTC. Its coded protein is CASSNRGGLRDEQYF.